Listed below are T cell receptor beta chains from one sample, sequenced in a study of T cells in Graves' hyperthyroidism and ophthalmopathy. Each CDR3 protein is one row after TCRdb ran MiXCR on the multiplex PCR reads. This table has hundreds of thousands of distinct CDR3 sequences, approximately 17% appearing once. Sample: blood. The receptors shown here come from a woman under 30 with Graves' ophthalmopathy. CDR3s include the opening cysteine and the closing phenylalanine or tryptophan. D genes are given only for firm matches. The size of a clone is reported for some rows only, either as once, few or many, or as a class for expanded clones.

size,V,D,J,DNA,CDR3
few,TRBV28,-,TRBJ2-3,TGTGCCAGCAGTCTCCATGGGGATACGCAGTATTTT,CASSLHGDTQYF
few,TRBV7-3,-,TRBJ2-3,TGTGCCAGCAGCTTATCAGGACGGACGGCAGGGCAGACTGTGTCCACAGATACGCAGTATTTT,CASSLSGRTAGQTVSTDTQYF
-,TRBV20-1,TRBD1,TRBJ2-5,TGCAGTGCTAGTCCTTCTGGGACAGGGGGCGCGGAGACCCAGTACTTC,CSASPSGTGGAETQYF
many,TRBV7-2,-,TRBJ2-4,TGTGCCAGCAGCTTAGGTGTAGGCTCCGGGTGGTTTCAGTACTTC,CASSLGVGSGWFQYF
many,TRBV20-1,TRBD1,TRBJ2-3,TGCAGTGCCGTAGGACAGGGTACAGATACGCAGTATTTT,CSAVGQGTDTQYF
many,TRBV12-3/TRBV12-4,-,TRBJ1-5,TGTGCCAGCACTTTTAACAGCAATCAGCCCCAGCATTTT,CASTFNSNQPQHF
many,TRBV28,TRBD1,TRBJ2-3,TGTGCCAGCAGTTCGACCGGGACAGGGATGGGAGATACGCAGTATTTT,CASSSTGTGMGDTQYF
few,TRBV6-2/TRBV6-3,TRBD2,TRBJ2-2,TGTGCCAGCAGCATAGCGGGACGGGGGAGGAACACCGGGGAGCTGTTTTTT,CASSIAGRGRNTGELFF
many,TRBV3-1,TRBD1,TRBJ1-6,TGTGCCAGCAGCCAACTCTGGACAGGGGGCGGTTCACCCCTCCACTTT,CASSQLWTGGGSPLHF
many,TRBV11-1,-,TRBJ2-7,TGTGCCAGCAGCCTACAGGGAGGGGGCGAAGGCTACGAGCAGTACTTC,CASSLQGGGEGYEQYF
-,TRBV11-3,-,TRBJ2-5,TGTGCCAGTAGTAGTAGCCCCCAAGAGACCCAGTACTTC,CASSSSPQETQYF
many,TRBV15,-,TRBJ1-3,TGTGCCACCAGCAACGTTAGGGCTGGAAACACCATATATTTT,CATSNVRAGNTIYF
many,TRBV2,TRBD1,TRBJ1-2,TGTGCCAGTAATACCGCGACAGGGAGGGATGGCTACACCTTC,CASNTATGRDGYTF
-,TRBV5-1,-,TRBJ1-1,TGCGCCAGCAGCTTGGCCGGGACAATGAACACTGAAGCTTTCTTT,CASSLAGTMNTEAFF
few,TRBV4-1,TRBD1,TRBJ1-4,TGCGCCAGCAGCCACGCTGGGACAGATGAAAAACTGTTTTTT,CASSHAGTDEKLFF
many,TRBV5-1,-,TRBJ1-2,TGCGCCAGCAGCTTGGCACAAGACTATGGCTACACCTTC,CASSLAQDYGYTF
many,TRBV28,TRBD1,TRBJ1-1,TGTGCCAGCAGTTCACCGGGACAGGGAGGGACTGAAGCTTTCTTT,CASSSPGQGGTEAFF
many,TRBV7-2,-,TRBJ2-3,TGTGCCAGCAGCTTAGGGGGGTTCGCGGATACGCAGTATTTT,CASSLGGFADTQYF
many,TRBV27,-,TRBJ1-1,TGTGCCAGCAGAAGGGTTATGAACACTGAAGCTTTCTTT,CASRRVMNTEAFF
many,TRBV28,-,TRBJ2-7,TGTGCCAGCAGTTTAAACGGGGGGCCCTCCTACGAGCAGTACTTC,CASSLNGGPSYEQYF
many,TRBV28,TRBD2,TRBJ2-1,TGTAGTGTTGCGACAAGCGGGATGGATGAGCAGTTCTTC,CSVATSGMDEQFF
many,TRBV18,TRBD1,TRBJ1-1,TGTGCCAGCTCAGCGACCGGGACAGGGGGCTTAAACACTGAAGCTTTCTTT,CASSATGTGGLNTEAFF
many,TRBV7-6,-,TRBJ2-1,TGTGCCAGCAGCTTAGGAGGAGGGTCCGGCGATGAGCAGTTCTTC,CASSLGGGSGDEQFF
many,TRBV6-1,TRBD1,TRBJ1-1,TGTGCCAGCAGTCGACAGGGGGCAGTTACTGAAGCTTTCTTT,CASSRQGAVTEAFF
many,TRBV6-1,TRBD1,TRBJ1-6,TGTGCCAGCAGGCGGGGACAGCAGAGCTCCTATAATTCACCCCTCCACTTT,CASRRGQQSSYNSPLHF
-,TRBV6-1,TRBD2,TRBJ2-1,TGTGCCAGCAGAAACCTAGCGGGGCCCCTCGGGCAGTTCTTC,CASRNLAGPLGQFF
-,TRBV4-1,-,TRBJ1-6,TGCGCCAGCAGCCTAACCTCCGGGACACCGACTCCCCTCCACTTT,CASSLTSGTPTPLHF
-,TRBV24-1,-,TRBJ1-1,TGTGCCACCAGTGATGCCACTGGGGTTGGCACTGAAGCTTTCTTT,CATSDATGVGTEAFF
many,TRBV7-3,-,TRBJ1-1,TGTGCCAGCTCCGAAACGAGGGGCACTGAAGCTTTCTTT,CASSETRGTEAFF
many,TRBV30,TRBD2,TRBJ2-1,TGTGCCTGGAGTGGCCCCTCTGCGGGGGGTGAGCAGTTCTTC,CAWSGPSAGGEQFF
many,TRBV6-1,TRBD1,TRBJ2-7,TGTGCCAGCAGTGTACAGGGGGCTAGCTCCTACGAGCAGTACTTC,CASSVQGASSYEQYF
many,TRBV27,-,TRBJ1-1,TGTGCCAGCAGTTTCTCCCCGGGAAGCAGGGTGAAAGCTTTCTTT,CASSFSPGSRVKAFF
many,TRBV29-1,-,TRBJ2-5,TGCAGCGTTGAAGGGGGCAGGGGCCTCCAAGAGACCCAGTACTTC,CSVEGGRGLQETQYF
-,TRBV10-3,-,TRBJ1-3,TGTGCCATCAGTGAGTCGACAGCTTCCTCGGATTTT,CAISESTASSDF
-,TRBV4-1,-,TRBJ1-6,TGCGCCAGCAGCCAAGGTCGCCTGGAGCGCTCCTATAATTCACCCCTCCACTTT,CASSQGRLERSYNSPLHF
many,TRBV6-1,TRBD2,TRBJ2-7,TGTGCCAGCAGTGAACACAGCGGGGATCCCTACGAGCAGTACTTC,CASSEHSGDPYEQYF
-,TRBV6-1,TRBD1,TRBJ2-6,TGTGCCAGCTTCAGGGGGTCGGGGGCCAACGTCCTGACTTTC,CASFRGSGANVLTF
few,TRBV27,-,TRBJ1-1,TGTGCCAGCAGTTTATACCGAATTCTAGGAGGGCCGGCGGGGACTGAAGCTTTCTTT,CASSLYRILGGPAGTEAFF
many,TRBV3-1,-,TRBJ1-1,TGTGCCAGCACCTCGAGCCCCGGGGCTCCTGAAGCTTTCTTT,CASTSSPGAPEAFF
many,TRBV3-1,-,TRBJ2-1,TGTGCCAGCAGCCAAGCCCCCCGGGACATAACCTACAATGAGCAGTTCTTC,CASSQAPRDITYNEQFF
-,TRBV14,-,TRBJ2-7,TGTGCCAGCAGCCAAGCGGGAACCTACGAGCAGTACTTC,CASSQAGTYEQYF
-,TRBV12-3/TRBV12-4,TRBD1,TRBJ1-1,TGTGCCAGCAGTACCCGGGACAGGGGATACACTGAAGCTTTCTTT,CASSTRDRGYTEAFF
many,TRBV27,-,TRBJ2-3,TGTGCCAGCTGCCGCCCAGGGCTGGGAGATACGCAGTATTTT,CASCRPGLGDTQYF